This T cell receptor beta chain was retrieved from a study of shared clonotypes between healthy human individuals. Study-wide background: Each donor's CD4 naive and CD4 memory cells filled three plates apiece, CD8 naive two, and CD8 memory one.

The authors divided CD4+ cells into CD45RA+ naive and CD45RA-negative memory subsets. The J segment lost 6 bases and the V segment lost 2 bases, leaving 5 bases of the junction unmatched. Looked up from germline, CDR1 is SGHRS and CDR2 is YFSETQ. This CDR3 contains 15 residues. Sorted-subset replicate PCRs used around 220 ng DNA, approximately 33,000 T cell genomes. Generated by immunoSEQ multiplex PCR, the TCRdb table keeps only in-frame clones and is missing some. The table lists roughly 2.5 million clones, around 90% of them singletons. V and J are TRBV5-1 and TRBJ1-6; 7 bases match TRBD1. This clonotype was obtained from a man between 18 and 35 years old in good health. Sequences were obtained from naive CD4+ T cells sorted from blood. Noted subset: CD45RA+ positively selected. In DNA, the CDR3 is TGCGCCAGCAGCTTTGGACAGGAACCTAATTCACCCCTCCACTTT. Translated: CASSFGQEPNSPLHF.